One T cell receptor beta chain is described in this entry. Its antigen remains unknown. TCRdb keeps only in-frame clones here, not all; method: immunoSEQ multiplex PCR. Seen here are about 27,000 clones, around 76% observed once, and the top ten hold approximately 1%. Single viable CD3+CD4+CD8-CD45RO+ cells were sorted as the memory CD4+ T cells. The CDR3 is 13 amino acids. V was cut by 2 bases and J by 4 bases, with 6 bases left in between. Germline V gives CDR1 MNHEY, CDR2 SMNVEV (reference sequence). The entry originates in a study of memory CD4+ T cells and cytomegalovirus serostatus. Overall study results and limits: A US-trained random forest predicted CMV serostatus with median AUC around 0.9.

The chain recombines TRBV27 with TRBJ2-1; no reliable D call. The origin of this receptor is an adult in good health and CMV-seronegative. The specimen sequenced was memory CD4+ T cells from blood. The CDR3 DNA sequence: TGTGCCAGCAGTTTAAACCAGTACAATGAGCAGTTCTTC. Its translation: CASSLNQYNEQFF.